At least ten counts were recorded for the clone carrying this T cell receptor (beta chain). This sample was included in a study of blood T cells in healthy people across ages. Germline V lookup: CDR1 LGHNA, CDR2 YSLEER. The CDR3 runs 15 residues. Germline trimming cut 1 base from V and 0 bases from J; bases unmatched to any gene: 2. The use of a sample-barcoded 5' primer and a J-beta primer mix characterized a second PCR of roughly 6 to 11 cycles. MiXCR, applied by TCRdb to the 5' RACE reads, yields one record per CDR3 protein. The sample carries around 1.1 million distinct CDR3 sequences, about two fifths recorded once. The donors, all healthy, were Caucasians living in Russia, aged about 6 to 90.

The rearrangement uses TRBV4-3 and TRBJ1-2; TRBD1 aligns across 7 bases. This TCR was recovered from a man between 18 and 29 years old in good health. The material sequenced was blood. CDR3 sequence reads: CASSQADRANYGYTF. The CDR3 bases are TGCGCCAGCAGCCAAGCCGACAGGGCTAACTATGGCTACACCTTC.